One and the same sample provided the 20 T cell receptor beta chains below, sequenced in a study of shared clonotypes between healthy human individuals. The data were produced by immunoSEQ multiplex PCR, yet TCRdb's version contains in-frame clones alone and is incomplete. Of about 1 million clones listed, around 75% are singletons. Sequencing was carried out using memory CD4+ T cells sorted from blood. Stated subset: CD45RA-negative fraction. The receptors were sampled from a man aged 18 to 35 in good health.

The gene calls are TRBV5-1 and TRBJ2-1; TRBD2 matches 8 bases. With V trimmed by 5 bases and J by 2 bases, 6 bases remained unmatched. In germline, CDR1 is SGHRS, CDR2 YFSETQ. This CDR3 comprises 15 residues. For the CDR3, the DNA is TGCGCCAGCAGTCGGAGCGGGGGCACCTACAATGAGCAGTTCTTC. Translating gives CASSRSGGTYNEQFF.

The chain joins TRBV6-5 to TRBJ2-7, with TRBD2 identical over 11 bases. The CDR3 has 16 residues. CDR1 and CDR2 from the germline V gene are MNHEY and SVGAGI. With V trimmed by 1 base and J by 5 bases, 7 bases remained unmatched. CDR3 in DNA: TGTGCCAGCAGTTACTTAGCGGGAGGGCCGAGGGACGAGCAGTACTTC. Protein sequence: CASSYLAGGPRDEQYF.

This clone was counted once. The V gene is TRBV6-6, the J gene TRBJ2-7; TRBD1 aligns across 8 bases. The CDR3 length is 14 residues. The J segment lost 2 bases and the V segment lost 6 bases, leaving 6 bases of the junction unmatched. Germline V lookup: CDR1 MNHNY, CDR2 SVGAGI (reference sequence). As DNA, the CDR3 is TGTGCCAGCAGAAGGGGACAGGTCCCCTACGAGCAGTACTTC. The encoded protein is CASRRGQVPYEQYF.

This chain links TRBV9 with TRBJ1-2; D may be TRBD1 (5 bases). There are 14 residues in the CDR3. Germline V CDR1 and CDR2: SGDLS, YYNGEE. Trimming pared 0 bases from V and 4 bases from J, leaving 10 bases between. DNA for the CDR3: TGTGCCAGCAGCGTAGATCAGGGACCCTATGGCTACACCTTC. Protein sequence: CASSVDQGPYGYTF.

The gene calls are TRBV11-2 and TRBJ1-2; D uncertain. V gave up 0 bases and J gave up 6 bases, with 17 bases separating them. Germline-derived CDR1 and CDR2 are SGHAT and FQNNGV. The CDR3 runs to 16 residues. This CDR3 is CASSLDLGGGADGYTF. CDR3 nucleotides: TGTGCCAGCAGCTTAGACCTCGGTGGTGGAGCTGATGGCTACACCTTC.

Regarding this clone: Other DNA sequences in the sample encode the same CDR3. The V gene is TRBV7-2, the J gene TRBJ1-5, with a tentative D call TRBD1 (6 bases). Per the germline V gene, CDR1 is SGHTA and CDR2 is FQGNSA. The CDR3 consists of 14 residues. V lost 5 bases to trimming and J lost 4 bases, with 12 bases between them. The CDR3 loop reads CASSQGGGNQPQHF. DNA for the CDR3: TGTGCCAGCAGCCAGGGAGGGGGAAATCAGCCCCAGCATTTT.

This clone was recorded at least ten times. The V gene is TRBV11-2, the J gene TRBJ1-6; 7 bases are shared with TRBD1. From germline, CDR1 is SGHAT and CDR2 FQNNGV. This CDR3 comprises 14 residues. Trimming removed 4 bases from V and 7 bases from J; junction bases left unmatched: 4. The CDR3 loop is CASSSRDRNSPLHF. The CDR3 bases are TGTGCCAGCAGCTCCCGGGACAGAAATTCACCCCTCCACTTT.

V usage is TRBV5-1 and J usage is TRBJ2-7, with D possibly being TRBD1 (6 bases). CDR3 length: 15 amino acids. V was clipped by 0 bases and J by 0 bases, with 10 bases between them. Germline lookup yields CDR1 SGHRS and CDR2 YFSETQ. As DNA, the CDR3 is TGCGCCAGCAGCTTGGTCCCAGGGGCCTCCTACGAGCAGTACTTC. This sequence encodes CASSLVPGASYEQYF.

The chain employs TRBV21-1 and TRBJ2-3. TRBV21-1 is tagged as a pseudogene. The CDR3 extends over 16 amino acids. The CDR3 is CASLVEDLLLTDTQYF. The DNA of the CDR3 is TGTGCCAGCCTCGTTGAGGACCTCTTGCTCACAGATACGCAGTATTTT.

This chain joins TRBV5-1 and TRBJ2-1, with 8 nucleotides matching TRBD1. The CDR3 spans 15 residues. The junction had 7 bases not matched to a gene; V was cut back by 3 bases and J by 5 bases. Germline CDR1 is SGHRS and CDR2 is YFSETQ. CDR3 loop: CASSYQDREDNEQFF. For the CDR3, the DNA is TGCGCCAGCAGCTACCAGGACAGGGAAGACAATGAGCAGTTCTTC.

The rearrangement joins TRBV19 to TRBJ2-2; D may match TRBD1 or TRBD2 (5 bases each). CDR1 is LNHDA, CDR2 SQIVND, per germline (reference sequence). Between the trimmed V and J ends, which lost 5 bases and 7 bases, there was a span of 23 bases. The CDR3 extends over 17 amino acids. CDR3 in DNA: TGTGCCAGTAGTTCTCCCCCACTAGTAAAGGGGATCGGGGAGCTGTTTTTT. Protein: CASSSPPLVKGIGELFF.

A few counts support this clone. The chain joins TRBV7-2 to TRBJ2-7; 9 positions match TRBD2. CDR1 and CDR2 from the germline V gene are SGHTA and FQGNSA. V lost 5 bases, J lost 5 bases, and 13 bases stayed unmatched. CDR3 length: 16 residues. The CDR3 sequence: CASSPQPAGGGNEQYF. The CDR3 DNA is TGTGCCAGCAGCCCTCAGCCGGCGGGAGGGGGGAACGAGCAGTACTTC. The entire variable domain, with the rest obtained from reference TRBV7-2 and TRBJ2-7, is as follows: GAGVSQSPSNKVTEKGKDVELRCDPISGHTALYWYRQSLGQGLEFLIYFQGNSAPDKSGLPSDRFSAERTGGSVSTLTIQRTQQEDSAVYLCASSPQPAGGGNEQYFGPGTRLTVT.

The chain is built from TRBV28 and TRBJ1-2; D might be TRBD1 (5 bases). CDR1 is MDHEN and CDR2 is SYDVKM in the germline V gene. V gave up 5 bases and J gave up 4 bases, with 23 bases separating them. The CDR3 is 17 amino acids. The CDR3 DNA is TGTGCCAGCAGTCCTCAGGGTTTCCAACAACGCGGCTATGGCTACACCTTC. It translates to CASSPQGFQQRGYGYTF.

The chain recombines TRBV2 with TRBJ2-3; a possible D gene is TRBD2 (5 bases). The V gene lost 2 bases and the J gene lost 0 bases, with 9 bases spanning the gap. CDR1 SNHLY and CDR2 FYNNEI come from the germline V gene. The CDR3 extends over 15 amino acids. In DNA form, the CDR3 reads TGTGCCAGCAGTGAAAAGGCTAGCAGCACAGATACGCAGTATTTT. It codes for CASSEKASSTDTQYF.

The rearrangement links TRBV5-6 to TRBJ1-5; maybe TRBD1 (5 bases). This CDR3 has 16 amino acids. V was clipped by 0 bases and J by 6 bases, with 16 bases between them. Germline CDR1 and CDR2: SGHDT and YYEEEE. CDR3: CASSLGSKGTRQPQHF. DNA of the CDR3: TGTGCCAGCAGCTTGGGCAGTAAGGGGACCCGTCAGCCCCAGCATTTT.

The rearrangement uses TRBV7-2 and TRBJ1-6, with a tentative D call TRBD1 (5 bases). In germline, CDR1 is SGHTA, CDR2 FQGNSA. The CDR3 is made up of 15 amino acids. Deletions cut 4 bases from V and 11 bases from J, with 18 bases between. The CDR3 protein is CASSYGTAIRAPLHF. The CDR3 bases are TGTGCCAGCAGCTACGGGACCGCCATTAGGGCACCCCTCCACTTT.

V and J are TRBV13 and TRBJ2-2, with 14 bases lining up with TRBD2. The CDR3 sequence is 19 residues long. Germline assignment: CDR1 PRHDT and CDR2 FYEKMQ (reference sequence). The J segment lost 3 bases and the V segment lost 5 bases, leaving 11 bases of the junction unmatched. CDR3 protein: CASSPRLTSGRAYTGELFF. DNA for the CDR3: TGTGCCAGCAGCCCCCGACTGACTAGCGGGAGGGCATACACCGGGGAGCTGTTTTTT.

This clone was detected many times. CDR3 nucleotide sequence: TGTGCCTGGAGAGGGGGCAGGGGAAGCTATGGCTACACCTTC. This translates into CAWRGGRGSYGYTF. V and J are TRBV30 and TRBJ1-2; 7 positions match TRBD1. Trimming at V came to 3 bases and at J to 4 bases, leaving 8 bases not matched to a gene. Looked up from germline, CDR1 is GTSNPN and CDR2 is SVGIG (reference sequence). This CDR3 spans 14 amino acids.

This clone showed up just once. The CDR3 here is CASSVEQGGTGELFF. The CDR3 nucleotides read TGTGCCAGCAGTGTTGAACAGGGGGGCACCGGGGAGCTGTTTTTT. The chain employs TRBV2 and TRBJ2-2; 8 nucleotides agree with TRBD1. The CDR3 covers 15 residues. V lost 4 bases to trimming and J lost 4 bases; unmatched junction nucleotides: 5. CDR1 is SNHLY and CDR2 is FYNNEI in the germline V gene.

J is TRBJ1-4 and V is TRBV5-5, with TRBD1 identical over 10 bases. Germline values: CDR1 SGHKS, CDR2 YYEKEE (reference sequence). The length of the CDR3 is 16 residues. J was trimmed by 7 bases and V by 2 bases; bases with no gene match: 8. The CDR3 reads CASSFTSTGGGEKLFF. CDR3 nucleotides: TGTGCCAGCAGCTTTACTTCGACAGGGGGCGGTGAAAAACTGTTTTTT.